This T cell receptor beta chain was identified during a study of T cell repertoires in cytomegalovirus infection. Overall study context: Recently identified HLA-C-restricted CMV epitopes and well-studied HLA-B-restricted CMV epitopes were used by the study. TCR beta signatures that were public indicated CMV infection and matching HLA type. Regarding the study as a whole: The cumulative frequency of public TCR beta families distinguished individuals who carried CMV together with the relevant HLA. Dominant in the ex vivo response were TCR beta clonotypes restricted by HLA-C and specific for CMV.

As concerns this clonotype: As yet, its antigen is unknown.

Germline V CDR1 and CDR2: MNHEY, SVGEGT. Deletions cut 7 bases from V and 6 bases from J, with 15 bases between. The CDR3 totals 14 residues. TCRdb independently ran MiXCR on the reads; one entry per CDR3 protein. Of hundreds of thousands of distinct CDR3 sequences detected, 30% to 35% appear once; the ten largest clones hold 15% to 20%. The material sequenced was cultured PBMCs, taken from culture after CMV antigen stimulation. The receptor comes from a human donor in good health (CMV status not recorded). Some clones in this sample may be carry-over from other donors' samples. V and J are TRBV6-2 or TRBV6-3 and TRBJ2-2; a weak D match, TRBD2 (5 bases). CDR3 residues: CASTGGSSPGELFF. The DNA of the CDR3 is TGTGCCAGCACAGGTGGGAGTAGCCCCGGGGAGCTGTTTTTT.